The rows below give T cell receptor beta chains drawn from one sample of a study of CD8 T cells in Susac syndrome. TCRdb re-called the immunoSEQ multiplex PCR reads through MiXCR, storing one row per CDR3 protein. In the table there are about 210,000 distinct CDR3 sequences, more than 85% of which are singletons. The sequenced sample consisted of CD4+ T cells from PBMCs. The source is a human donor with multiple sclerosis. Each CDR3 is given with its conserved first and last residue. D genes are given only for firm matches. Where a row states a size, it is once, few, many or the class of an expanded clone; other rows omit it.

v_gene: TRBV30
j_gene: TRBJ2-1
abundance: once
d_gene: TRBD2
CDR3nt: TGTGCCTGGAACCGACTAAGCGGGGGGCTCAATGAGCAGTTCTTC
CDR3aa: CAWNRLSGGLNEQFF

v_gene: TRBV6-5
j_gene: TRBJ2-3
abundance: -
d_gene: TRBD1
CDR3nt: TGTGCCAGCAGCCGACGGGACAGGGGGCCCGGTACGCAGTATTTT
CDR3aa: CASSRRDRGPGTQYF

v_gene: TRBV20-1
j_gene: TRBJ2-5
abundance: -
d_gene: -
CDR3nt: TGCAGTGCCCCATTCCGGGCGGGGTTCGCCCAAGAGACCCAGTACTTC
CDR3aa: CSAPFRAGFAQETQYF

v_gene: TRBV29-1
j_gene: TRBJ1-2
abundance: -
d_gene: TRBD1
CDR3nt: TGCAGCGGCGGGACAGGGGGCGAAGACTATGGCTACACCTTC
CDR3aa: CSGGTGGEDYGYTF

v_gene: TRBV20-1
j_gene: TRBJ2-1
abundance: -
d_gene: -
CDR3nt: TGCAGTGCTAGAGTTGGTAGGGCGGAAACCTACAATGAGCAGTTCTTC
CDR3aa: CSARVGRAETYNEQFF

v_gene: TRBV29-1
j_gene: TRBJ2-5
abundance: -
d_gene: TRBD2
CDR3nt: TGCAGCGCGCCGGGACTAGCGGGGGGTTTTGGGGAGACCCAGTACTTC
CDR3aa: CSAPGLAGGFGETQYF

v_gene: TRBV29-1
j_gene: TRBJ1-3
abundance: -
d_gene: -
CDR3nt: TGCAGCGTTGAGTCAGGAAGAAACACCATATATTTT
CDR3aa: CSVESGRNTIYF

v_gene: TRBV5-1
j_gene: TRBJ2-3
abundance: -
d_gene: -
CDR3nt: TGCGCCAGCAGCTTGGATAAGCGGAGTGCGCAGTATTTT
CDR3aa: CASSLDKRSAQYF

v_gene: TRBV15
j_gene: TRBJ2-5
abundance: -
d_gene: -
CDR3nt: TGTGCCACCAGTGGGACTCCCGCTTGGGAGACCCAGTACTTC
CDR3aa: CATSGTPAWETQYF

v_gene: TRBV25-1
j_gene: TRBJ2-7
abundance: -
d_gene: -
CDR3nt: TGTGCCAGCAGTGCCTACAACGAGCAGTACTTC
CDR3aa: CASSAYNEQYF

v_gene: TRBV18
j_gene: TRBJ2-7
abundance: -
d_gene: -
CDR3nt: TGTGCCAGCTCACCACAGGGGACCCCGGGCGAGCAGTACTTC
CDR3aa: CASSPQGTPGEQYF

v_gene: TRBV20-1
j_gene: TRBJ2-1
abundance: -
d_gene: TRBD2
CDR3nt: TGCAGTGCTCTCCCAGCGGGGCCCCTTCGCTACAATGAGCAGTTCTTC
CDR3aa: CSALPAGPLRYNEQFF

v_gene: TRBV5-1
j_gene: TRBJ2-7
abundance: -
d_gene: TRBD1
CDR3nt: TGCGCCAGCAGCCTGGGTTCTTTGACAGGGGGCTACGAGCAGTACTTC
CDR3aa: CASSLGSLTGGYEQYF

v_gene: TRBV5-1
j_gene: TRBJ1-1
abundance: -
d_gene: -
CDR3nt: TGCGCCAGCAGCTTGGAGGCGAGTCCGAACACTGAAGCTTTCTTT
CDR3aa: CASSLEASPNTEAFF

v_gene: TRBV29-1
j_gene: TRBJ1-1
abundance: once
d_gene: -
CDR3nt: TGCAGCGTTATACAGCGGTTTAGTAGTGAAGCTTTCTTT
CDR3aa: CSVIQRFSSEAFF

v_gene: TRBV3-1
j_gene: TRBJ2-4
abundance: -
d_gene: -
CDR3nt: TGTGCCAGCAGCCAATCCCCGACTAGAAACATTCAGTACTTC
CDR3aa: CASSQSPTRNIQYF

v_gene: TRBV12-3/TRBV12-4
j_gene: TRBJ1-6
abundance: -
d_gene: -
CDR3nt: TGTGCCAGCAGTTTTGGAAGAGGTTCACCCCTCCACTTT
CDR3aa: CASSFGRGSPLHF

v_gene: TRBV5-8
j_gene: TRBJ2-5
abundance: once
d_gene: TRBD2
CDR3nt: TGTGCCAGCAGCTCCATGCTAGCGGGGATGGAGACCCAGTACTTC
CDR3aa: CASSSMLAGMETQYF

v_gene: TRBV7-9
j_gene: TRBJ1-1
abundance: -
d_gene: -
CDR3nt: TGTGCCAGCAGCTCCTTGACAGTGAACACTGAAGCTTTCTTT
CDR3aa: CASSSLTVNTEAFF

v_gene: TRBV5-4
j_gene: TRBJ2-2
abundance: -
d_gene: TRBD2
CDR3nt: TGTGCCAGCAGCTTGGAGGCGGGGGTGACCACCGGGGAGCTGTTTTTT
CDR3aa: CASSLEAGVTTGELFF